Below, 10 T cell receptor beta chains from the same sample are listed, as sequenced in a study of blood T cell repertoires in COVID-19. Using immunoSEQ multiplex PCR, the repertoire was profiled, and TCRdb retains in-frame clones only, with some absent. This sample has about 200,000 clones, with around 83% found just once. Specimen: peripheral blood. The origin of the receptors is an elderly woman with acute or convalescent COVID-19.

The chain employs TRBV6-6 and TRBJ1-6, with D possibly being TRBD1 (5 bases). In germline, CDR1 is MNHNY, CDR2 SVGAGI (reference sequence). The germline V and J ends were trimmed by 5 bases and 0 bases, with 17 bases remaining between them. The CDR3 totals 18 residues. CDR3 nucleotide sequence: TGTGCCAGCAGTCCCCGATCTCAGGGAAGCTCCTATAATTCACCCCTCCACTTT. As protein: CASSPRSQGSSYNSPLHF.

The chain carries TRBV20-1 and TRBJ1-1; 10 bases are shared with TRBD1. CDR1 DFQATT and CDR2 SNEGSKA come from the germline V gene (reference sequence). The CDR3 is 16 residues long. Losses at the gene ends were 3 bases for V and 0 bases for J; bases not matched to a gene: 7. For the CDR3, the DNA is TGCAGTGCTAGTGGACAGGGGGAACACTTGAACACTGAAGCTTTCTTT. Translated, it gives CSASGQGEHLNTEAFF.

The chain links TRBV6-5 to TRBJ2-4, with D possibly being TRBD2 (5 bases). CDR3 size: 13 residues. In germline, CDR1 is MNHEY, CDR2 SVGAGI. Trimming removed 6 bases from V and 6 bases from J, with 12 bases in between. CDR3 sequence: CASRGVVRNIQYF. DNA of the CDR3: TGTGCCAGCAGGGGAGTGGTAAGAAACATTCAGTACTTC.

The CDR3 sequence: CASSQGLARTGELFF. The CDR3 DNA reads TGCGCCAGCAGCCAAGGACTAGCGCGGACCGGGGAGCTGTTTTTT. This chain links TRBV4-3 with TRBJ2-2; TRBD2 matches at 8 bases. J gave up 5 bases and V 1 base, and 3 bases lay outside the gene matches. CDR1 is LGHNA, CDR2 YSLEER, per germline. This CDR3 has 15 amino acids.

For the CDR3, the DNA is TGTGCCAGCAGTGTATACGCCGGGACAGTTGGAGAGACCCAGTACTTC. Residues: CASSVYAGTVGETQYF. This rearrangement joins TRBV2 to TRBJ2-5; 7 bases match TRBD1. V dropped 4 bases and J dropped 4; count of bases not matched to a gene: 12. CDR1 SNHLY and CDR2 FYNNEI come from the germline V gene. This CDR3 region has 16 residues.

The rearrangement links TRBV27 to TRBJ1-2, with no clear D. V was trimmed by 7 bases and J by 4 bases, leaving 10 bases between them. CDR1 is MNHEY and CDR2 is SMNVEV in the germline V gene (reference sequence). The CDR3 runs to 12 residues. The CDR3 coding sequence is TGTGCCAGCACCACTTTTCCCTATGGCTACACCTTC. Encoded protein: CASTTFPYGYTF.

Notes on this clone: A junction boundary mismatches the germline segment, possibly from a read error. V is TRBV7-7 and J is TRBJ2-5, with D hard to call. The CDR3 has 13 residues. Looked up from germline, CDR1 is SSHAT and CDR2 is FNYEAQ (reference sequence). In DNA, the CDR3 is TGTGCTAGCAGCTTAGACGAACGGGAGACCCAGTACTTC. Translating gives CASSLDERETQYF.

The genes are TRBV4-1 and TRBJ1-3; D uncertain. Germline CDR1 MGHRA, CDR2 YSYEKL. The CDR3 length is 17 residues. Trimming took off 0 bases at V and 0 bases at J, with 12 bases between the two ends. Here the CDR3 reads CASSQDSAFISGNTIYF. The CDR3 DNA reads TGCGCCAGCAGCCAAGATTCCGCGTTTATCTCTGGAAACACCATATATTTT.

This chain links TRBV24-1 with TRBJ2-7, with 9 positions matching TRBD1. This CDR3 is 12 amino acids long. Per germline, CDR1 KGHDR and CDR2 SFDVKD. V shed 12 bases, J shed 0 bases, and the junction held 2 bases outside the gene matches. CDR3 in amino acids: CAVGQGSYEQYF. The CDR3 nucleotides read TGTGCCGTGGGACAGGGCTCCTACGAGCAGTACTTC.

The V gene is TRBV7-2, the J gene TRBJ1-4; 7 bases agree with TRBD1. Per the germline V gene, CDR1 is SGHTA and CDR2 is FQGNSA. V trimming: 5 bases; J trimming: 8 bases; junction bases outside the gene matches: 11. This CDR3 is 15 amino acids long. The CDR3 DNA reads TGTGCCAGCAGCCAGGACAGGTACCCCGGGGAAAAACTGTTTTTT. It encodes CASSQDRYPGEKLFF. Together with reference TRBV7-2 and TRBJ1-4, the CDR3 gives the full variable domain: GAGVSQSPSNKVTEKGKDVELRCDPISGHTALYWYRQSLGQGLEFLIYFQGNSAPDKSGLPSDRFSAERTGGSVSTLTIQRTQQEDSAVYLCASSQDRYPGEKLFFGSGTQLSVL.